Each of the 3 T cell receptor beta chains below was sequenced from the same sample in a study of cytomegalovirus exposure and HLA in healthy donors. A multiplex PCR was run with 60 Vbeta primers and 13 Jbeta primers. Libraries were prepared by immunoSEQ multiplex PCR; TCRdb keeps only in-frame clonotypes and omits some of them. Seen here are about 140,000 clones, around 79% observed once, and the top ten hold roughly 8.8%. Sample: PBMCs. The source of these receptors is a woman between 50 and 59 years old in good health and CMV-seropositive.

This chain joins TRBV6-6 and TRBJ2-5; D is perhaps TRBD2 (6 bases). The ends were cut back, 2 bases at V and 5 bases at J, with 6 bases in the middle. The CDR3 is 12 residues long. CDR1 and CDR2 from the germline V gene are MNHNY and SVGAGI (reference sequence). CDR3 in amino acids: CASSYAGETQYF. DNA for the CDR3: TGTGCCAGCAGTTACGCGGGGGAGACCCAGTACTTC.

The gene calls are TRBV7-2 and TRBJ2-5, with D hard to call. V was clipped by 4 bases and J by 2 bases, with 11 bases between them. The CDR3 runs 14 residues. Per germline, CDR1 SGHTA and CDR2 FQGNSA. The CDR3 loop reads CASSSGWAQETQYF. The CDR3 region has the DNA TGTGCCAGCAGCTCAGGCTGGGCGCAAGAGACCCAGTACTTC.

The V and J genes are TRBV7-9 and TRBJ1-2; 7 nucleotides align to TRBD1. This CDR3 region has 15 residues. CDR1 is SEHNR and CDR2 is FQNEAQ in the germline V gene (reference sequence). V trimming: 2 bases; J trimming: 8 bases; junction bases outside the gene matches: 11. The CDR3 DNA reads TGTGCCAGCAGCTTAACGACAGGGACCCCGCGCGGCTACACCTTC. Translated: CASSLTTGTPRGYTF.